The present TCR beta chain was sequenced within a study of graft-versus-host responses after intestinal transplantation. About the study: Every transplant recipient was induced with anti-thymocyte globulin, then maintained on tacrolimus and steroids for two to four years.

This clone occurred a few times. This table comes from immunoSEQ multiplex PCR, and its TCRdb copy is limited to in-frame clones, with some not included. The data contain 20,000 to 25,000 clones, roughly 44% of them singletons. The authors seeded approximately 200,000 CFSE-labeled responder cells together with approximately 200,000 irradiated stimulator cells tagged with violet dye. At the end of the reaction, proliferating CFSE-low CD3+CD4+ and CD3+CD8+ responders were sorted. Study-wide results and limits: Allografts carried high graft-versus-host to host-versus-graft clonal ratios in patients having graft-donor T cell macrochimerism.

The CDR3 is 13 residues long. Germline CDR1 is MGHRA and CDR2 is YSYEKL. The germline V and J ends were trimmed by 4 bases and 1 base, with 6 bases remaining between them. The TCR comes from a human patient who was an organ donor for intestinal transplantation. This sample comprised alloreactive CD8+ T cells from a mixed lymphocyte reaction culture, obtained before transplantation. Subset specified: CFSE-low proliferating T cells sorted from approximately six-day pre-transplant mixed lymphocyte reaction (GvH or HvG direction). The chain carries TRBV4-1 and TRBJ2-3; no firm D call. The DNA of the CDR3 is TGCGCCAGCAGCCCCCAGGGCACAGATACGCAGTATTTT. Residues: CASSPQGTDTQYF.